A selection of T cell receptor beta chains follows, all from one sample in a study of blood T cell repertoires in COVID-19. TCRdb keeps only in-frame clones here, not all; method: immunoSEQ multiplex PCR. Among over 350,000 clones listed, approximately 90% were seen once. Sequenced material: peripheral blood. The receptors were gathered from a woman younger than 45 with acute or convalescent COVID-19. Both conserved end residues are part of each CDR3. The order of the fields is CDR3 protein, CDR3 DNA, CDR3 length, D gene, J gene, clone size, V gene. The D gene is left open where the match is weak. The size of a clone is reported for some rows only, either as once, few or many, or as a class for expanded clones.

CASSAGGTVKQTQYF	TGTGCCAGCAGCGCTGGCGGGACAGTAAAACAGACCCAGTACTTC	15	NA	TRBJ2-5	NA	TRBV5-4
CASSLGGTGPTDTQYF	TGTGCCAGCAGCTTGGGCGGGACAGGACCCACAGATACGCAGTATTTT	16	TRBD1	TRBJ2-3	once	TRBV5-5
CASSNTGTGGQETQYF	TGCGCCAGCAGCAATACCGGGACAGGGGGCCAAGAGACCCAGTACTTC	16	TRBD1	TRBJ2-5	NA	TRBV5-1
CASRPTGAQPQHF	TGTGCCAGCAGGCCGACAGGGGCTCAGCCCCAGCATTTT	13	TRBD1	TRBJ1-5	NA	TRBV12-3/TRBV12-4
CASSPRTGYYGYTF	TGTGCCAGCAGTCCGCGGACAGGGTATTATGGCTACACCTTC	14	TRBD1	TRBJ1-2	NA	TRBV27
CASSLGMNRVGANVLTF	TGTGCCAGCAGTTTGGGGATGAACAGGGTTGGGGCCAACGTCCTGACTTTC	17	NA	TRBJ2-6	NA	TRBV27
CAISGTGFRGYTF	TGTGCCATCAGTGGGACAGGGTTCCGTGGCTACACCTTC	13	TRBD1	TRBJ1-2	NA	TRBV10-3
CASMGGKGTGELFF	TGTGCCAGCATGGGGGGGAAAGGCACCGGGGAGCTGTTTTTT	14	TRBD2	TRBJ2-2	NA	TRBV2
CASSQGGTGTYGYTF	TGCGCCAGCAGCCAAGGGGGGACAGGGACCTATGGCTACACCTTC	15	TRBD1	TRBJ1-2	NA	TRBV4-1
CASSLDSPNQPQHF	TGCGCCAGCAGCCTGGACAGCCCCAATCAGCCCCAGCATTTT	14	NA	TRBJ1-5	NA	TRBV5-1
CASSATPAGLEQYF	TGTGCCAGCAGCGCCACCCCGGCAGGGCTAGAGCAGTACTTC	14	NA	TRBJ2-7	NA	TRBV9
CASSWDLDRGGTEAFF	TGCGCCAGCAGCTGGGACCTGGACAGGGGAGGAACTGAAGCTTTCTTT	16	TRBD1	TRBJ1-1	many	TRBV5-1
CASTSGLAGGYEQFF	TGTGCCAGCACCTCAGGACTAGCGGGGGGGTATGAGCAGTTCTTC	15	TRBD2	TRBJ2-1	NA	TRBV6-5
CASSSYLTSGGTDTQYF	TGTGCCAGCAGTTCCTACTTGACTAGCGGGGGCACAGATACGCAGTATTTT	17	TRBD2	TRBJ2-3	NA	TRBV6-2/TRBV6-3
CASSLRGEEFF	TGTGCCAGCAGTTTACGCGGGGAGGAGTTCTTC	11	NA	TRBJ2-1	NA	TRBV28
CASSSPGTVKDTIYF	TGTGCCAGCAGCTCACCCGGGACTGTCAAAGACACCATATATTTT	15	NA	TRBJ1-3	NA	TRBV5-4
CASSLEGQNSPLHF	TGTGCCAGCAGCTTGGAGGGCCAGAATTCACCCCTCCACTTT	14	NA	TRBJ1-6	many	TRBV7-2
CASSESTGTEAFF	TGCGCCAGCAGTGAGTCAACCGGGACTGAAGCTTTCTTT	13	NA	TRBJ1-1	NA	TRBV10-2
CSVEDQAAGADTEAFF	TGCAGCGTTGAAGATCAGGCGGCAGGGGCGGACACTGAAGCTTTCTTT	16	NA	TRBJ1-1	NA	TRBV29-1
CASSLERGWQETQYF	TGTGCCAGCAGCTTGGAGAGAGGGTGGCAAGAGACCCAGTACTTC	15	NA	TRBJ2-5	once	TRBV5-6
CASSEAPGQALAPLHF	TGTGCCAGCAGTGAAGCGCCGGGACAAGCATTGGCACCCCTCCACTTT	16	NA	TRBJ1-6	NA	TRBV6-1
CSVGTAEAFF	TGCAGCGTTGGGACAGCTGAAGCTTTCTTT	10	NA	TRBJ1-1	few	TRBV29-1
CASSQGGTGEETQYF	TGTGCCAGCAGCCAAGGCGGGACAGGGGAGGAGACCCAGTACTTC	15	TRBD1	TRBJ2-5	once	TRBV3-1/TRBV3-2
CASSLGPGRAEQYF	TGTGCCAGCAGCTTGGGTCCGGGCAGGGCCGAGCAGTACTTC	14	NA	TRBJ2-7	NA	TRBV5-4
CASSVTGPNTGELFF	TGTGCCAGCAGTGTAACAGGTCCGAACACCGGGGAGCTGTTTTTT	15	NA	TRBJ2-2	few	TRBV2
CASSGVGDYGYTF	TGTGCCAGCAGTGGGGTAGGAGACTATGGCTACACCTTC	13	NA	TRBJ1-2	NA	TRBV2
CASSLAPRGGTETQYF	TGCGCCAGCAGCTTGGCCCCAAGGGGAGGGACGGAGACCCAGTACTTC	16	TRBD2	TRBJ2-5	NA	TRBV5-1
CASSQTSGGWETQYF	TGTGCCAGCAGCCAAACTAGCGGGGGCTGGGAGACCCAGTACTTC	15	TRBD2	TRBJ2-5	once	TRBV7-2
CASSASGVVSTDTQYF	TGTGCCAGCAGTGCTTCCGGGGTCGTAAGCACAGATACGCAGTATTTT	16	NA	TRBJ2-3	NA	TRBV6-1
CASSSWTSGDEQYF	TGTGCCAGCAGTTCCTGGACTAGCGGGGACGAGCAGTACTTC	14	TRBD2	TRBJ2-7	NA	TRBV28
CASRHRGSAHEQYF	TGTGCCAGCAGACACAGGGGATCCGCACACGAGCAGTACTTC	14	TRBD1	TRBJ2-7	NA	TRBV27
CASSDDREWGKRIQYF	TGTGCCAGCAGCGACGACAGGGAGTGGGGAAAACGCATTCAGTACTTC	16	TRBD1	TRBJ2-4	NA	TRBV5-6
CASSFYGLEAFF	TGTGCCAGCAGCTTTTATGGGCTAGAAGCTTTCTTT	12	NA	TRBJ1-1	many	TRBV5-6
CASSINLGQPGYTF	TGTGCCAGCAGCATTAACCTAGGACAGCCTGGCTACACCTTC	14	NA	TRBJ1-2	NA	TRBV6-5
CSVEERDRSSYEQYF	TGCAGCGTTGAAGAGCGGGACAGAAGCTCCTACGAGCAGTACTTC	15	NA	TRBJ2-7	NA	TRBV29-1
CASSQASGQGSYEQYF	TGCGCCAGCAGCCAAGCCTCAGGACAGGGTTCCTACGAGCAGTACTTC	16	TRBD1	TRBJ2-7	NA	TRBV4-1
CASSKRQWQGGTQYF	TGTGCCAGCAGCAAACGCCAGTGGCAGGGTGGGACCCAGTACTTC	15	NA	TRBJ2-5	NA	TRBV21-1
CASSFRAGNYGYTF	TGTGCCAGCAGCTTCAGGGCGGGGAACTATGGCTACACCTTC	14	NA	TRBJ1-2	NA	TRBV5-6
CASSSHSASGTDTQYF	TGTGCCAGCAGTTCCCACTCCGCCTCTGGCACAGATACGCAGTATTTT	16	NA	TRBJ2-3	NA	TRBV28
CASRATGVGNQPQHF	TGTGCCAGCAGGGCGACAGGGGTGGGCAATCAGCCCCAGCATTTT	15	TRBD1	TRBJ1-5	NA	TRBV6-5
CASSLRTSGMFEQFF	TGTGCCAGCAGTTTGAGGACTAGCGGGATGTTTGAGCAGTTCTTC	15	TRBD2	TRBJ2-1	NA	TRBV7-3
CASSPRTSGGSEQFF	TGTGCCAGCAGCCCGAGGACTAGCGGGGGGTCTGAGCAGTTCTTC	15	TRBD2	TRBJ2-1	once	TRBV11-2
CASSLLAGGPEQFF	TGTGCCAGCAGTTTATTAGCGGGGGGGCCAGAGCAGTTCTTC	14	TRBD2	TRBJ2-1	NA	TRBV27